This T cell receptor beta chain was observed in a study of shared clonotypes between healthy human individuals. Produced via immunoSEQ multiplex PCR; TCRdb's table is partial and in-frame only. The profile shows 100,000 to 120,000 clones, roughly 70% of them singletons. The germline gives CDR1 SGHRS, CDR2 YFSETQ. CDR3 size: 16 residues. The ends were cut back, 5 bases at V and 2 bases at J, with 18 bases in the middle. The sequenced material came from memory CD8+ T cells sorted from blood. Subset meaning: CD45RO+ cells pooled with CCR7-negative TemRA cells. The TCR was taken from a woman aged 25-40 years in good health. The chain has TRBV5-1 and TRBJ2-3; the D gene could be TRBD1 or TRBD2 (5 bases each). Here the CDR3 DNA reads TGCGCCAGCAGAAGGGACGGCGGATTTTACACAGATACGCAGTATTTT. It is translated as CASRRDGGFYTDTQYF.